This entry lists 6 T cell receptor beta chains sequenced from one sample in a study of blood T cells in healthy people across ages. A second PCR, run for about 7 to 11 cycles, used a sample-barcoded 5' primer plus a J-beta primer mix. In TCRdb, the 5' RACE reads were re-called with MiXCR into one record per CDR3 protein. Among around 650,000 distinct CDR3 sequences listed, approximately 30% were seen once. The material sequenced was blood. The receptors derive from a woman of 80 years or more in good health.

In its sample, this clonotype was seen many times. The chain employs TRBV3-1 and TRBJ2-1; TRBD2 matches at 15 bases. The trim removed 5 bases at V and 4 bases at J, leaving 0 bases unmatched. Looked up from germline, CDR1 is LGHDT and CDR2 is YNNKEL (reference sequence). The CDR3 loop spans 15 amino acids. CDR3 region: CASSGTSGGYNEQFF. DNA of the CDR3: TGTGCCAGCAGCGGGACTAGCGGGGGGTACAATGAGCAGTTCTTC.

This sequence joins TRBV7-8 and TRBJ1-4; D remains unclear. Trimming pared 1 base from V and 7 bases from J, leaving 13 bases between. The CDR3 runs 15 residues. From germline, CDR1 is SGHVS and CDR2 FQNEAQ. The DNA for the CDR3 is TGTGCCAGCAGCTTAGACAGCGGCTCTGCTGAAAAACTGTTTTTT. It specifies CASSLDSGSAEKLFF. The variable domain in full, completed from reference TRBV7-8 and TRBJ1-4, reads GAGVSQSPRYKVAKRGQDVALRCDPISGHVSLFWYQQALGQGPEFLTYFQNEAQLDKSGLPSDRFFAERPEGSVSTLKIQRTQQEDSAVYLCASSLDSGSAEKLFFGSGTQLSVL.

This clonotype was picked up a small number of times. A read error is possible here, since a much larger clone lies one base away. CDR3 DNA sequence: TGCAGTGCTAGAGATACGCTAGCGGGAACCATGTGGAATGAGCAGTACTTC. It is translated as CSARDTLAGTMWNEQYF. The chain carries TRBV20-1 and TRBJ2-7, with 9 nucleotides matching TRBD2. This CDR3 comprises 17 residues. Germline-derived CDR1 and CDR2 are DFQATT and SNEGSKA (reference sequence). J gave up 7 bases and V 0 bases, and 16 bases lay outside the gene matches.

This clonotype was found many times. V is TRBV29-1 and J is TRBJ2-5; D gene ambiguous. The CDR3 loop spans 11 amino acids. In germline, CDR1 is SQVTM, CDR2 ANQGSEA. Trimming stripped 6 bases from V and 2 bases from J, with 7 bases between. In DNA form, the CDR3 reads TGCAGCGTCGGCCCTCAAGAGACCCAGTACTTC. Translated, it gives CSVGPQETQYF.

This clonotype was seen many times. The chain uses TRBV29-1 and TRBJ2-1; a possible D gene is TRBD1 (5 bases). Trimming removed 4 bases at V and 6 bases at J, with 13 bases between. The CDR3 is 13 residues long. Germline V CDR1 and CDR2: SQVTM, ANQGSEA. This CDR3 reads CSVGDSRRNEQFF. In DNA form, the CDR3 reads TGCAGCGTTGGAGACAGTAGGCGCAATGAGCAGTTCTTC.

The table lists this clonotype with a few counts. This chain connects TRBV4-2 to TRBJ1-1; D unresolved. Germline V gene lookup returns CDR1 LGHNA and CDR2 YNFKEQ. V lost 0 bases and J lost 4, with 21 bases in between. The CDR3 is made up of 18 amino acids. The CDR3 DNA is TGTGCCAGCAGCCAAGACTCGCAAAGGAGTTACGCTACCACTGAAGCTTTCTTT. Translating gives CASSQDSQRSYATTEAFF.